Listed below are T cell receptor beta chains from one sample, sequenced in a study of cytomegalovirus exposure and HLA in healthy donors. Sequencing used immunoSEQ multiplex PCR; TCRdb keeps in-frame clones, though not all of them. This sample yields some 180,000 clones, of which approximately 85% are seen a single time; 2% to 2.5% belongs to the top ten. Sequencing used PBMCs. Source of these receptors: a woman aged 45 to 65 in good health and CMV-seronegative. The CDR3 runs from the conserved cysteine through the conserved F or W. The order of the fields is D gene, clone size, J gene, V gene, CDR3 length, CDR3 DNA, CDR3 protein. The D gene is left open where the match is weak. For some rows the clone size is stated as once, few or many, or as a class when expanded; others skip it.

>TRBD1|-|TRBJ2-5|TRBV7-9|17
TGTGCCAGCAGCTTAGGCGGGACAGGGGGCCATCAAGAGACCCAGTACTTC
CASSLGGTGGHQETQYF
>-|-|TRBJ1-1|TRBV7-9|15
TGTGCCAGCAGCTTCGGTGGGCAATTGAACACTGAAGCTTTCTTT
CASSFGGQLNTEAFF
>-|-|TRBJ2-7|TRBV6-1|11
TGTGCCAGCCAGGACAGCTACGAGCAGTACTTC
CASQDSYEQYF
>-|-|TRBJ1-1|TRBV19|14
TGTGCCAGTAGTCCTCAACAGGGAATCACTGAAGCTTTCTTT
CASSPQQGITEAFF
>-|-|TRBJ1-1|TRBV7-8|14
TGTGCCAGCAGCCGACGCGGAGTAAACACTGAAGCTTTCTTT
CASSRRGVNTEAFF
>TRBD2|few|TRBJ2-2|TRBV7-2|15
TGTGCCAGCATCTGGGGGGGGGAGGAGGCCGGGGAGCTGTTTTTT
CASIWGGEEAGELFF
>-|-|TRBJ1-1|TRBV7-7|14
TGTGCCAGCAACAGTAGGGGGATGAACACTGAAGCTTTCTTT
CASNSRGMNTEAFF
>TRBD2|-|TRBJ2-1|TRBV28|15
TGTGCCAGCAGTTTGGGCCTAGCGGGAGTTACTGAGCAGTTCTTC
CASSLGLAGVTEQFF
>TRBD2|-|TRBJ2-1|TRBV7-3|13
TGTGCCAGCAGCAGAACGATGGGAGGGGAGCAGTTCTTC
CASSRTMGGEQFF
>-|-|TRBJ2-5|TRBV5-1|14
TGCGCCAGTGCGCCCGCAGGGGATCAAGAGACCCAGTACTTC
CASAPAGDQETQYF
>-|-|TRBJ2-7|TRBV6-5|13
TGTGCCAGCAGTACCTACCAATCCTACGAGCAGTACTTC
CASSTYQSYEQYF
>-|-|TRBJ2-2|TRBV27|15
TGTGCCAGCAGTTTTAGGGGGAGGGGCGCCGGGGAGCTGTTTTTT
CASSFRGRGAGELFF
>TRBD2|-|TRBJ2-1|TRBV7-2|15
TGTGCCAGCAGCTTGACGGGACTAGCGAACAATGAGCAGTTCTTC
CASSLTGLANNEQFF
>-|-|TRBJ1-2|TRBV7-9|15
TGTGCCAGCAGCCCACCGGGACAACCCAACTATGGCTACACCTTC
CASSPPGQPNYGYTF
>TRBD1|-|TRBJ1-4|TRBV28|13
TGTGCCAGCAGTCAGGGGGCGCAGGGAAAACTGTTTTTT
CASSQGAQGKLFF
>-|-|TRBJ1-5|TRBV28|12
TGTGCCACCAGACTTCTTCTCGGGCCCCAGCATTTT
CATRLLLGPQHF
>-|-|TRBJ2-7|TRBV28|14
TGTGCCAGCAGTTTCAAAGAGGTCCCCTACGAGCAGTACTTC
CASSFKEVPYEQYF
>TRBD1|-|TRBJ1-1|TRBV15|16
TGTGCCACCAGCAGAGAAGGTAAAGGGGGCGCAACTGAAGCTTTCTTT
CATSREGKGGATEAFF
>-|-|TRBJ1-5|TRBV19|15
TGTGCCAGTAGTACCCACAGGGTGAGCAATCAGCCCCAGCATTTT
CASSTHRVSNQPQHF
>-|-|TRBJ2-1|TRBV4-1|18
TGCGCCAGCAGCCAAGCCAGGGGGGCTAGCGGGCTCTACAATGAGCAGTTCTTC
CASSQARGASGLYNEQFF
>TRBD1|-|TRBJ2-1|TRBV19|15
TGTGCCAGTAGCCCCACCGGGACAGGACACAATGAGCAGTTCTTC
CASSPTGTGHNEQFF
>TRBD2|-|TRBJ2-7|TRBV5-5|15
TGTGCCAGCAGCTATGGCATAGCGGGGGTCTACGAGCAGTACTTC
CASSYGIAGVYEQYF
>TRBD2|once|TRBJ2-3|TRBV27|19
TGTGCCAGCAGTACAGCCTCTGGGACTAGCGGGAGGAGGCCGGATACGCAGTATTTT
CASSTASGTSGRRPDTQYF
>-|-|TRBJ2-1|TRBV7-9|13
TGTGCCAGCAGCTTAGGTACAGACAATGAGCAGTTCTTC
CASSLGTDNEQFF
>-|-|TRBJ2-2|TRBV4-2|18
TGTGCCAGCAGTCAAGGGCCCCCGGGAACCCGGGACACCGGGGAGCTGTTTTTT
CASSQGPPGTRDTGELFF
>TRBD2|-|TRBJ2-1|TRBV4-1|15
TGCGCCAGCAGGTCTTTTAGCGGGACCCTCTATGAGCAGTTCTTC
CASRSFSGTLYEQFF
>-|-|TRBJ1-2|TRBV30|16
TGTGCCTGGAGTTCACGTTGGGGAGAAGCTAACTATGGCTACACCTTC
CAWSSRWGEANYGYTF
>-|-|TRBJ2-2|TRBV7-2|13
TGTGCCAGCAGCCCACAGGGTCCCGGGGAGCTGTTTTTT
CASSPQGPGELFF